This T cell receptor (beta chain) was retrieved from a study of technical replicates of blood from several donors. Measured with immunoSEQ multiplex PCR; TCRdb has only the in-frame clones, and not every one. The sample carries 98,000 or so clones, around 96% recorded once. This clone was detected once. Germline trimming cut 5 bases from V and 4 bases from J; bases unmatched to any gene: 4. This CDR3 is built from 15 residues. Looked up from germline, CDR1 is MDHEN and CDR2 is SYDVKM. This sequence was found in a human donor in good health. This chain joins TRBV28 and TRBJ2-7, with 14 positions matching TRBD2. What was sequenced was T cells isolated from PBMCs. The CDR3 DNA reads TGTGCCAGCAGTGGGACTAGCGGGAGTTGGTACGAGCAGTACTTC. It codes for CASSGTSGSWYEQYF.